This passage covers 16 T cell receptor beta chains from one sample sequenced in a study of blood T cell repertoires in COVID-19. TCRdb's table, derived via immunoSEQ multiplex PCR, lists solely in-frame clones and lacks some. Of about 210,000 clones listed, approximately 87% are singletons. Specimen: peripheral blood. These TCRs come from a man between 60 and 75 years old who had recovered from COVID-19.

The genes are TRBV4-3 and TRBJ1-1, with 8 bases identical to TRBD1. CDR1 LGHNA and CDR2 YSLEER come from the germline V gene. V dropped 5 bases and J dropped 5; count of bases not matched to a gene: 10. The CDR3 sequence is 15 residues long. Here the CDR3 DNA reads TGCGCCAGCAGCAAAGGGGGGCAGGGGGCGACTGAAGCTTTCTTT. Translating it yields CASSKGGQGATEAFF.

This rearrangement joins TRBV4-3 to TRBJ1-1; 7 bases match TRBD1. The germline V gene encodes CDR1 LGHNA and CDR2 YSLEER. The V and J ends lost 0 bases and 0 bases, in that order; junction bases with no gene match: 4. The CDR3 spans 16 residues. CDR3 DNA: TGCGCCAGCAGCCAAGATGGGACAGCGCTGAACACTGAAGCTTTCTTT. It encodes CASSQDGTALNTEAFF.

The CDR3: CASSRQYNQPQHF. The CDR3 DNA follows: TGTGCCAGCAGTCGACAGTATAATCAGCCCCAGCATTTT. The chain carries TRBV7-2 and TRBJ1-5; perhaps TRBD1 as D (5 bases). The CDR3 is made up of 13 amino acids. Trimming cost V 6 bases and J 4 bases, with 10 bases left between them. Germline V gene lookup returns CDR1 SGHTA and CDR2 FQGNSA.

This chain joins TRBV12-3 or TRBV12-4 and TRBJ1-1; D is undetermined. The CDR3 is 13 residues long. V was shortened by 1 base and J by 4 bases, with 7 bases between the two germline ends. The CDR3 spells CASSLVGSTEAFF. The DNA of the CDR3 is TGTGCCAGCAGTTTAGTGGGGAGCACTGAAGCTTTCTTT.

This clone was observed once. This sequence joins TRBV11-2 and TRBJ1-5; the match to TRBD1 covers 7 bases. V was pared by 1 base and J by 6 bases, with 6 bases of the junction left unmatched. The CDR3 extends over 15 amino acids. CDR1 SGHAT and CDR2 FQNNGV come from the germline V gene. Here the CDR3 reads CASSLAPGGGQPQHF. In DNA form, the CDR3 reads TGTGCCAGCAGCTTAGCGCCAGGGGGAGGTCAGCCCCAGCATTTT.

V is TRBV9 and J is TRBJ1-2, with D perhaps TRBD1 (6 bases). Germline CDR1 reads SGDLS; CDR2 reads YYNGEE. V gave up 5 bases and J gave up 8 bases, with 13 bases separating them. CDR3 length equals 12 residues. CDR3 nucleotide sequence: TGTGCCAGCAGTTCAGGGGTTCAAGGCTACACCTTC. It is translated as CASSSGVQGYTF. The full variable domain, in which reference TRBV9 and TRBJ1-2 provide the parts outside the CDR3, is DSGVTQTPKHLITATGQRVTLRCSPRSGDLSVYWYQQSLDQGLQFLIQYYNGEERAKGNILERFSAQQFPDLHSELNLSSLELGDSALYFCASSSGVQGYTFGSGTRLTVV.

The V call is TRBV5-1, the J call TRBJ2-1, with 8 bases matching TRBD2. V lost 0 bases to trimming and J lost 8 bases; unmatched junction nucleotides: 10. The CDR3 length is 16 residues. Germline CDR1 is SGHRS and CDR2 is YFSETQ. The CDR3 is CASSLVLGGGRDEQFF. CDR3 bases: TGCGCCAGCAGCTTGGTACTTGGCGGGGGGAGGGATGAGCAGTTCTTC.

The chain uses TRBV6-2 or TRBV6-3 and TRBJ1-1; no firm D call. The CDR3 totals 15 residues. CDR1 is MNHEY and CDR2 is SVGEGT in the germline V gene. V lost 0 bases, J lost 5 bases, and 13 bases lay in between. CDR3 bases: TGTGCCAGCAGTTACTCGCCCCTTCGAGGGACTGAAGCTTTCTTT. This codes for CASSYSPLRGTEAFF.

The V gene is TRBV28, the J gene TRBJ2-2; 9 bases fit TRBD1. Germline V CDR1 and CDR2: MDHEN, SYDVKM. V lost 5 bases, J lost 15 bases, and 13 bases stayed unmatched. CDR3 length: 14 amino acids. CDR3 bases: TGTGCCAGCAGTCTGTATAGTCCCGGGACAGGGTTGTTTTTT. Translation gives CASSLYSPGTGLFF.

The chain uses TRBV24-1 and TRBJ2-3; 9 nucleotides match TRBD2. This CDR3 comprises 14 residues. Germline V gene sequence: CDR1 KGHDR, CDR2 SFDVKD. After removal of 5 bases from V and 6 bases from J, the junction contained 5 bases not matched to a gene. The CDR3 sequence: CATSAAGGSDTQYF. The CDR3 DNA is TGTGCCACCAGTGCAGCGGGGGGCTCTGATACGCAGTATTTT.

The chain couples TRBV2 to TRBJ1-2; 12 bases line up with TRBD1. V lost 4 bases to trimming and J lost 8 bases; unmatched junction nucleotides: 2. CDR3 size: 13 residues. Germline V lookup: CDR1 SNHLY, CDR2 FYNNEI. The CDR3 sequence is CASSGDRGQGYTF. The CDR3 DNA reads TGTGCCAGCAGTGGGGACAGGGGGCAGGGCTACACCTTC.

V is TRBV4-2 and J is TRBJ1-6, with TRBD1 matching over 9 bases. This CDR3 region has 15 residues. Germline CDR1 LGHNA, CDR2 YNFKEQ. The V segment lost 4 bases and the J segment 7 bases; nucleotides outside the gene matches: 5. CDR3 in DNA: TGTGCCAGCAGCCCGAGGACAGGGGAAAATTCACCCCTCCACTTT. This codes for CASSPRTGENSPLHF.

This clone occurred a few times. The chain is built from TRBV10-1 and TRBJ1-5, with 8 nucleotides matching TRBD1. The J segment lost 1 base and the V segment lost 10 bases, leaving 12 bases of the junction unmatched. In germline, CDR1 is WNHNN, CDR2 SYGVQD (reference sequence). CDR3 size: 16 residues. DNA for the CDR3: TGCGCCACCTCAGAGGACAGGGATATCAGCAATCAGCCCCAGCATTTT. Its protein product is CATSEDRDISNQPQHF.

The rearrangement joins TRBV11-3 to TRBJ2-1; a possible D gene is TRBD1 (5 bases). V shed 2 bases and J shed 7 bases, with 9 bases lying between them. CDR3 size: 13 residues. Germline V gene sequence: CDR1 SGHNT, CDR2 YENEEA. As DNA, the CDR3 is TGTGCCAGCAGCTTATCTCCAGGGAATGAGCAGTTCTTC. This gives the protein CASSLSPGNEQFF.

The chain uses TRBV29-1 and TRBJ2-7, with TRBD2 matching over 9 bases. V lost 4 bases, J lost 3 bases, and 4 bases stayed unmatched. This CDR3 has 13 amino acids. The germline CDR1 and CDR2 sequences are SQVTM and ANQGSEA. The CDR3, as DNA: TGCAGCGTTGCTGGCGGGGGGGGCTACGAGCAGTACTTC. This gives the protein CSVAGGGGYEQYF.

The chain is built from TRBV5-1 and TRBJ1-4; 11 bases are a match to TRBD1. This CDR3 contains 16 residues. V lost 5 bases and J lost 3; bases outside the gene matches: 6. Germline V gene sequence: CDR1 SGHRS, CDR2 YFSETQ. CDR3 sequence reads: CASRSGQGAANEKLFF. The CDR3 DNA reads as TGCGCCAGCAGATCCGGACAGGGGGCGGCTAATGAAAAACTGTTTTTT.